This T cell receptor beta chain was observed in a study of cytomegalovirus exposure and HLA in healthy donors. This CDR3 spans 18 amino acids. Deletions cut 8 bases from V and 0 bases from J, with 23 bases between. Whole-study results and caveats: Most likely, a cluster of highly shared sequence variants arose as a sequencing artifact. Being indistinguishable, some V segments were excluded, TRBV6-2 and TRBV6-3 among them.

As to this clone: No antigen is known for it.

PCR involved 60 Vbeta and 13 Jbeta primers. Sequencing was performed with immunoSEQ multiplex PCR; in TCRdb, only in-frame clones are kept and a portion is missing. The listing records 65,000 to 85,000 clones. This receptor was obtained from a female donor in good health and CMV-seropositive. The rearrangement links TRBV23-1 to TRBJ1-5; a weak D match, TRBD1 (5 bases). TRBV23-1 is designated an ORF whose function remains uncertain. Sequenced input: PBMCs. The CDR3, as DNA: TGCGCCAGCCGCAGGGACTCGTGGGACCGTCCTAGCAATCAGCCCCAGCATTTT. Translated, it gives CASRRDSWDRPSNQPQHF.